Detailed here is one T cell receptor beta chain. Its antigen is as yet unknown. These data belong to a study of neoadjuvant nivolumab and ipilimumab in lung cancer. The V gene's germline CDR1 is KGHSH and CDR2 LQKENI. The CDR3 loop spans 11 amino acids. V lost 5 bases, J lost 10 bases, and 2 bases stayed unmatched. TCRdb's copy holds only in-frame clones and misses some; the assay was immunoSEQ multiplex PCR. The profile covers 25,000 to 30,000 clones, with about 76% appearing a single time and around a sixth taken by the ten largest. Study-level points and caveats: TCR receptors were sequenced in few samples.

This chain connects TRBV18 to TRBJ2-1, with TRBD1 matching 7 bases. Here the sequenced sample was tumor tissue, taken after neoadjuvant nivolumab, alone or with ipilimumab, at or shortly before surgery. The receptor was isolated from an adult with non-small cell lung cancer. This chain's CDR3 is CASSVQGEQFF. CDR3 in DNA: TGTGCCAGCTCAGTACAGGGGGAGCAGTTCTTC. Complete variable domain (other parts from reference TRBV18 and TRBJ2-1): NAGVMQNPRHLVRRRGQEARLRCSPMKGHSHVYWYRQLPEEGLKFMVYLQKENIIDESGMPKERFSAEFPKEGPSILRIQQVVRGDSAAYFCASSVQGEQFFGPGTRLTVL.